This T cell receptor (beta chain) was documented in a study of T cell repertoires in ileal Crohn's disease. V dropped 6 bases and J dropped 2 bases, with 19 bases sitting between them. Germline V gene sequence: CDR1 SNHLY, CDR2 FYNNEI. This CDR3 is built from 16 residues. Here immunoSEQ multiplex PCR was the method, and the copy in TCRdb shows in-frame clones only, minus some. The sample contains about 18,000 clones, about 55% of which appear only once. Study-wide findings and caveats: Compared with CD4 T cells, sorted CD8 cells carried more expanded clones. Active smokers at surgery had more clonal expansions than non-smokers.

This clone was picked up one time. The antigen is unknown. Sample: ileal tissue. The genes are TRBV2 and TRBJ2-5; D is possibly TRBD2 (6 bases). The receptor was isolated from an adult with Crohn's disease. The CDR3 region has the DNA TGTGCCAGCAGCGAGGGGTCCGGGAGTCGGCAAGAGACCCAGTACTTC. Protein product: CASSEGSGSRQETQYF.